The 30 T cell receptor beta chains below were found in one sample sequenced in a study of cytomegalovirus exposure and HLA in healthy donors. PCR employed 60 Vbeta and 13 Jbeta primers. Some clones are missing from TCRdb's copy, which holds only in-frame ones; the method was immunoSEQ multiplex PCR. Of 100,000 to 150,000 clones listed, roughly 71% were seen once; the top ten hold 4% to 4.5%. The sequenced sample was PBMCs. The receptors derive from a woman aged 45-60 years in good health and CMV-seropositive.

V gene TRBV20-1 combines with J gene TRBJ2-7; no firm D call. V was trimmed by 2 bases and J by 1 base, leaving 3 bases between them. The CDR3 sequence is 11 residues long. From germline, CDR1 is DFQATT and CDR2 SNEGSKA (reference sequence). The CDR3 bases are TGCAGTGCTAGACAGTCCTACGAGCAGTACTTC. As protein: CSARQSYEQYF.

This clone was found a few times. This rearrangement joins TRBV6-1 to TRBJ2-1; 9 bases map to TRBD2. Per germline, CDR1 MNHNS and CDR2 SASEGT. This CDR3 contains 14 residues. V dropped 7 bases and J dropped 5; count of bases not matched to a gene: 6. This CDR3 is CASNLSGGNNEQFF. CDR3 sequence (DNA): TGTGCCAGCAATCTAAGCGGGGGGAACAATGAGCAGTTCTTC.

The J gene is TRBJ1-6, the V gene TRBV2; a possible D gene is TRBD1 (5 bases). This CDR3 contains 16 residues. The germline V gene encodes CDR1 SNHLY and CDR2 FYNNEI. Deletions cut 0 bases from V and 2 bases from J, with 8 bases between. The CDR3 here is CASSEATAAYNSPLHF. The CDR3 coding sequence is TGTGCCAGCAGTGAAGCGACAGCCGCCTATAATTCACCCCTCCACTTT.

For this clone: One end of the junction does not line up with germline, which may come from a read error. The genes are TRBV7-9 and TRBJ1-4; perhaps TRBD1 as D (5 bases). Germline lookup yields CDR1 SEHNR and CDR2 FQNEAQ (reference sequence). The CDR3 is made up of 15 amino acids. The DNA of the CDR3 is TGTTCCAGCAGCCTTGCTCGGGGGTCGAATGAAAAACTGTTTTTT. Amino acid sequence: CSSSLARGSNEKLFF.

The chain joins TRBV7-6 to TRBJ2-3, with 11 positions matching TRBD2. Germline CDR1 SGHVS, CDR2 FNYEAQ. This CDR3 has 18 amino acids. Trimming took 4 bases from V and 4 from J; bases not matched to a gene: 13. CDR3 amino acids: CASSSRLAGSQAPDTQYF. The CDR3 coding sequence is TGTGCCAGCAGCTCCCGACTAGCGGGGTCCCAAGCCCCAGATACGCAGTATTTT.

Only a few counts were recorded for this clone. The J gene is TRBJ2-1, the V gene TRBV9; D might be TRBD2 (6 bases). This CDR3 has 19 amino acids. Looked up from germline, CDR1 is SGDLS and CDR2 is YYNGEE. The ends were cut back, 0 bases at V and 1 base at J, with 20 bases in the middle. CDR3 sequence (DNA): TGTGCCAGCAGCGTAGCGGTGGCGGGGCAGGGAGGATCCTACAATGAGCAGTTCTTC. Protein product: CASSVAVAGQGGSYNEQFF.

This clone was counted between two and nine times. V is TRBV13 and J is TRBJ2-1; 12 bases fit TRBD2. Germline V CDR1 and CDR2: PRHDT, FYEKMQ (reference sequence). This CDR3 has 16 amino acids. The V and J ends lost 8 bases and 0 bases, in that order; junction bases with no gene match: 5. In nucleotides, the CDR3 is TGTGCCAGCGCGTCTAGCGGGGGGGGCTCCTACAATGAGCAGTTCTTC. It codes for CASASSGGGSYNEQFF.

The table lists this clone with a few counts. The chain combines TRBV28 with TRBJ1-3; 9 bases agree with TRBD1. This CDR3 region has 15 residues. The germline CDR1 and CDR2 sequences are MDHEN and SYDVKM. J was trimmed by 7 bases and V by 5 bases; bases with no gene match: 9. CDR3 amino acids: CASSPRTGVRNTIYF. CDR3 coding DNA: TGTGCCAGCAGTCCCAGGACAGGGGTGAGGAACACCATATATTTT.

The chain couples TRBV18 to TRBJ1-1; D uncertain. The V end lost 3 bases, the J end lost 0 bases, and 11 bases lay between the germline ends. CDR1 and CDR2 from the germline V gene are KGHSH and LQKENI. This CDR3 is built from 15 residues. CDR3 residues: CASSPHGDMNTEAFF. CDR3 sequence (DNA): TGTGCCAGCTCACCCCACGGCGACATGAACACTGAAGCTTTCTTT.

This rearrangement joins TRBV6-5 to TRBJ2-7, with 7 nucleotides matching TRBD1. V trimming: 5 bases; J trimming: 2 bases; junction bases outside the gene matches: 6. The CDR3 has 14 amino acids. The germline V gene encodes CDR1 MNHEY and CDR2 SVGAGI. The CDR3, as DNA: TGTGCCAGCAGTAAAAGTCAGGGGGCCTACGAGCAGTACTTC. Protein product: CASSKSQGAYEQYF.

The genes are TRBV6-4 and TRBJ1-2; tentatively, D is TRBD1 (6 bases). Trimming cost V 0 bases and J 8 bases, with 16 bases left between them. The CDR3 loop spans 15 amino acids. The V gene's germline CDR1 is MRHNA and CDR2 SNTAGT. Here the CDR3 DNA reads TGTGCCAGCAGTGACTCGGTTCCAGGGGCGGAGGGCTACACCTTC. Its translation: CASSDSVPGAEGYTF.

The CDR3 spells CASSLGASRGNEQFF. Here the CDR3 DNA reads TGCGCCAGCAGCTTGGGGGCTAGCCGAGGCAATGAGCAGTTCTTC. The rearrangement links TRBV5-1 to TRBJ2-1; D might be TRBD2 (5 bases). The V gene lost 0 bases and the J gene lost 6 bases, with 13 bases spanning the gap. The CDR3 is 15 residues long. Germline V gene sequence: CDR1 SGHRS, CDR2 YFSETQ.

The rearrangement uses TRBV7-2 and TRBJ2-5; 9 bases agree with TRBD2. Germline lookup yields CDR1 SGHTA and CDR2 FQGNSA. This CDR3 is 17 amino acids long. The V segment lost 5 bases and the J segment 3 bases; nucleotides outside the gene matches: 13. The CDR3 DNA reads TGTGCCAGCAGCCAGGGGGTGTGGCTAGCGGGGAAAGAGACCCAGTACTTC. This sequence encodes CASSQGVWLAGKETQYF.

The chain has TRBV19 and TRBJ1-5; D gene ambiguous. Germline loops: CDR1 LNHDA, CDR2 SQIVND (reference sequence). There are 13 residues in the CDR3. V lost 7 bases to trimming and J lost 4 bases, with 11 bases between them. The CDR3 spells CASMWEPNQPQHF. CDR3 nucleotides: TGTGCCAGTATGTGGGAGCCTAATCAGCCCCAGCATTTT.

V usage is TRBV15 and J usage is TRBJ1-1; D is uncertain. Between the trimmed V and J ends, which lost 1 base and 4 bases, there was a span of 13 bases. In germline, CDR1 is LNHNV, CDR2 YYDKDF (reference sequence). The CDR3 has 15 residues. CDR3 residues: CATSRAQLKSTEAFF. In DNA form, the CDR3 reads TGTGCCACCAGCAGAGCCCAACTGAAGAGCACTGAAGCTTTCTTT.

CDR3 amino acids: CASSSASGGVEQFF. CDR3 nucleotide sequence: TGTGCCAGTAGTTCGGCTAGCGGGGGGGTCGAGCAGTTCTTC. The V and J genes are TRBV19 and TRBJ2-1, with TRBD2 matching over 12 bases. With V trimmed by 5 bases and J by 10 bases, 6 bases remained unmatched. Germline V gene data show CDR1 as LNHDA and CDR2 as SQIVND (reference sequence). This CDR3 is 14 amino acids long. Based on the CDR3 plus reference TRBV19 and TRBJ2-1, the full variable domain is DGGITQSPKYLFRKEGQNVTLSCEQNLNHDAMYWYRQDPGQGLRLIYYSQIVNDFQKGDIAEGYSVSREKKESFPLTVTSAQKNPTAFYLCASSSASGGVEQFFGPGTRLTVL.

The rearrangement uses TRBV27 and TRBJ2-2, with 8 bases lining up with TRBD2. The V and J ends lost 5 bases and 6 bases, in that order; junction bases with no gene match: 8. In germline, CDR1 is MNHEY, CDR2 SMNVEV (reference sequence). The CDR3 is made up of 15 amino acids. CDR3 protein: CASSLSRGGPGELFF. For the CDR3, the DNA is TGTGCCAGCAGTCTTTCCCGGGGGGGGCCCGGGGAGCTGTTTTTT.

CDR3 nucleotides: TGTGCCAGCAGCGAGACAGGGGCGGGCTATGGCTACACCTTC. This translates into CASSETGAGYGYTF. The rearrangement joins TRBV7-3 to TRBJ1-2, with TRBD1 identical over 8 bases. The CDR3 is 14 amino acids. The J segment lost 4 bases and the V segment lost 5 bases, leaving 6 bases of the junction unmatched. The germline CDR1 and CDR2 sequences are SGHTA and FQGTGA.

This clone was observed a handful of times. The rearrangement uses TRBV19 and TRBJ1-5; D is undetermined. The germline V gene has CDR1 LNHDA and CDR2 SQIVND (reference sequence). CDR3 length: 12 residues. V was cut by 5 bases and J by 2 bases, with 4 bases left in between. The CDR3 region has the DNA TGTGCCAGTAGTTGGCGCAATCAGCCCCAGCATTTT. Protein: CASSWRNQPQHF.

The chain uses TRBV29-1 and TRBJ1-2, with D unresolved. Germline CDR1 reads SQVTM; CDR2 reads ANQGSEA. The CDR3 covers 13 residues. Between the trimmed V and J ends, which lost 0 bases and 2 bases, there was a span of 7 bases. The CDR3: CSVEDAANYGYTF. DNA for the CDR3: TGCAGCGTTGAAGACGCAGCGAACTATGGCTACACCTTC.

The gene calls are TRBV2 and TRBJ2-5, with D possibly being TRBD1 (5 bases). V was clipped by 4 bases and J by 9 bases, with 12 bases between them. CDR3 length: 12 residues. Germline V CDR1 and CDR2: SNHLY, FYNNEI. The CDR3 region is CASSVQDPPQYF. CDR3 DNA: TGTGCCAGCAGTGTACAGGATCCCCCCCAGTACTTC.

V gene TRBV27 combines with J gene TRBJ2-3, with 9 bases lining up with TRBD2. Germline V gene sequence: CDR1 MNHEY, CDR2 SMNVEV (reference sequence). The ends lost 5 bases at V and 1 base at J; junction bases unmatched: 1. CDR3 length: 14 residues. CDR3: CASSIAGGTDTQYF. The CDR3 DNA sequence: TGTGCCAGCAGTATAGCGGGGGGCACAGATACGCAGTATTTT.

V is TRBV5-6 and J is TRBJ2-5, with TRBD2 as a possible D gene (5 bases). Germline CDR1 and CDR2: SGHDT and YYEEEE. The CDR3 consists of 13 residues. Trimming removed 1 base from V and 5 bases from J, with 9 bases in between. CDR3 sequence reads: CASSLMRGETQYF. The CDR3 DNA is TGTGCCAGCAGCTTGATGAGAGGGGAGACCCAGTACTTC.

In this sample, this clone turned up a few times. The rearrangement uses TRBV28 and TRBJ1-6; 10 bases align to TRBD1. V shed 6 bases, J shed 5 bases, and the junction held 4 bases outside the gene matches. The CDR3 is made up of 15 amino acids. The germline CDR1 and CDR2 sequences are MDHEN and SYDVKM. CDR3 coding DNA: TGTGCCAGCAGGAGACAGGGGGCTGATAATTCACCCCTCCACTTT. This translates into CASRRQGADNSPLHF.

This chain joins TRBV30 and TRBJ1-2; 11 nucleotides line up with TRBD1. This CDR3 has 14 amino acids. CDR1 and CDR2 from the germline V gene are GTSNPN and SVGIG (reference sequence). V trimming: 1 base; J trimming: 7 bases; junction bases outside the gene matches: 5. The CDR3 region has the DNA TGTGCCTGGAGTGGCGGGACAGGGGGTAGTGGCTACACCTTC. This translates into CAWSGGTGGSGYTF.

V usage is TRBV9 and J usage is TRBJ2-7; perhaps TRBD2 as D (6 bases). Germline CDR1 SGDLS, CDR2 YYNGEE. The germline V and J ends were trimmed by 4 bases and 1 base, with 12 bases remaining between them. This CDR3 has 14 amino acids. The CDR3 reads CASSQISGSYEQYF. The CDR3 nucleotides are TGTGCCAGCAGCCAGATTAGCGGATCCTACGAGCAGTACTTC.

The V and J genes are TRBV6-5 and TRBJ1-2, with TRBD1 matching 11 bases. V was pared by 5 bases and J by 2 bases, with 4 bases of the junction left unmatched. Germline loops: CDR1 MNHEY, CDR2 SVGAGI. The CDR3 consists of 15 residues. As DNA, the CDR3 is TGTGCCAGCAGTCCGGGGGACAGGGGGAACTATGGCTACACCTTC. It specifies CASSPGDRGNYGYTF.

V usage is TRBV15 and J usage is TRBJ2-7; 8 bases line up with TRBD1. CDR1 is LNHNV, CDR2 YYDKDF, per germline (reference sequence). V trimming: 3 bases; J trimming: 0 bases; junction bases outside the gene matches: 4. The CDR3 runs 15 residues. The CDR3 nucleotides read TGTGCCACCAGCAGGGGGACAGGAGACTCCTACGAGCAGTACTTC. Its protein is CATSRGTGDSYEQYF.

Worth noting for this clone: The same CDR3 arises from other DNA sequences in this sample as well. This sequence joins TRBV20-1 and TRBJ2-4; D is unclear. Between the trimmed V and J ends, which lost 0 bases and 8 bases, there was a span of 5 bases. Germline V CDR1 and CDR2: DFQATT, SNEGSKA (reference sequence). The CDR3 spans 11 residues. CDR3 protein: CSARDLDIQYF. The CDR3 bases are TGCAGTGCTAGAGATCTAGACATTCAGTACTTC.

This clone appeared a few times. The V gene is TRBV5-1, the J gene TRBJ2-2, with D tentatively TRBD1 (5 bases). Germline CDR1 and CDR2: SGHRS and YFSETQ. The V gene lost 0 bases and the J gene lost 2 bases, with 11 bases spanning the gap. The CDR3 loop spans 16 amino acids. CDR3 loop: CASSLVVRENTGELFF. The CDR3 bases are TGCGCCAGCAGCTTGGTGGTCAGGGAAAACACCGGGGAGCTGTTTTTT.